This is a list of T cell receptor beta chains from one sample in a study of blood T cell repertoires in COVID-19. Produced via immunoSEQ multiplex PCR; TCRdb's table is partial and in-frame only. Of approximately 100,000 clones detected, 91% appear once; the ten largest clones hold approximately 15%. Sequencing used peripheral blood. The receptors shown here come from a man aged 50 or older with acute or convalescent COVID-19. Both conserved end residues are part of each CDR3. A D gene is named only where the DNA matches it firmly. A clone size is listed for some rows: how often the clone was seen (once, few, many), or a class if it is expanded.

D	V	J	size	CDR3	DNA
.	TRBV2	TRBJ1-5	.	CASSPTGNSNQPQHF	TGTGCCAGCAGCCCGACAGGAAATAGCAATCAGCCCCAGCATTTT
TRBD2	TRBV12-3/TRBV12-4	TRBJ2-1	once	CASSSGGDEQFF	TGTGCCAGCAGTTCCGGGGGGGACGAGCAGTTCTTC
.	TRBV12-3/TRBV12-4	TRBJ2-5	.	CASSDSQETQYF	TGTGCCAGCAGCGACAGTCAAGAGACCCAGTACTTC
TRBD1	TRBV28	TRBJ2-7	once	CASSPDRSAEQYF	TGTGCCAGCAGCCCGGACAGGTCCGCCGAGCAGTACTTC
.	TRBV7-9	TRBJ2-1	.	CASSLRSGVDGQFF	TGTGCCAGCAGCTTACGATCAGGGGTTGATGGGCAGTTCTTC
.	TRBV6-5	TRBJ1-4	.	CASSRGIREKLFF	TGTGCCAGCAGTCGCGGGATCAGGGAAAAACTGTTTTTT
TRBD1	TRBV3-1/TRBV3-2	TRBJ1-2	.	CASSRGTAPVWYGYTF	TGTGCCAGCAGCCGAGGGACAGCTCCTGTCTGGTATGGCTACACCTTC
.	TRBV11-2	TRBJ2-1	.	CASRPTGGYEQFF	TGTGCCAGCAGACCAACGGGGGGCTATGAGCAGTTCTTC
TRBD1	TRBV5-1	TRBJ2-7	.	CASRSTGTGFYEQYF	TGCGCCAGCAGATCCACCGGGACAGGGTTCTACGAGCAGTACTTC
.	TRBV28	TRBJ2-1	once	CASSLIFGGSNEQFF	TGTGCCAGCAGTTTAATCTTTGGAGGGAGCAATGAGCAGTTCTTC
TRBD1	TRBV24-1	TRBJ2-1	.	CATSDMDRQQFF	TGTGCCACCAGTGATATGGACAGGCAGCAGTTCTTC
.	TRBV4-1	TRBJ1-5	.	CASSQEGGGGGNQPQHF	TGCGCCAGCAGCCAAGAAGGTGGGGGAGGGGGCAATCAGCCCCAGCATTTT